The 26 T cell receptor beta chains listed next were all sequenced from one sample in a study of cytomegalovirus exposure and HLA in healthy donors. Primers included in the PCR were 60 Vbeta and 13 Jbeta primers. Assay: immunoSEQ multiplex PCR; the TCRdb copy retains only in-frame clones and omits some. The table has 200,000 to 300,000 clones, 82% seen once; the top ten hold roughly 5%. Material for sequencing was PBMCs. The receptor source for this set is a woman aged 35 to 49 in good health and CMV-seropositive.

This clone was observed a handful of times. This chain links TRBV15 with TRBJ1-2, with unresolved D. There are 16 residues in the CDR3. Germline V gene lookup returns CDR1 LNHNV and CDR2 YYDKDF (reference sequence). The V gene lost 0 bases and the J gene lost 7 bases, with 18 bases spanning the gap. CDR3 sequence reads: CATSRDRGTRGGGYTF. CDR3 nucleotide sequence: TGTGCCACCAGCAGAGATCGCGGAACTAGAGGAGGTGGCTACACCTTC. Using reference TRBV15 and TRBJ1-2 for the parts outside the CDR3, the full variable domain is DAMVIQNPRYQVTQFGKPVTLSCSQTLNHNVMYWYQQKSSQAPKLLFHYYDKDFNNEADTPDNFQSRRPNTSFCFLDIRSPGLGDTAMYLCATSRDRGTRGGGYTFGSGTRLTVV.

The chain joins TRBV27 to TRBJ1-1, with D possibly being TRBD1 (6 bases). V was pared by 6 bases and J by 4 bases, with 18 bases between. CDR1 MNHEY and CDR2 SMNVEV come from the germline V gene (reference sequence). CDR3 length equals 15 residues. The CDR3 loop is CASRGGRGGGTEAFF. As DNA, the CDR3 is TGTGCCAGCAGGGGAGGCAGGGGAGGGGGCACTGAAGCTTTCTTT.

The chain combines TRBV7-8 with TRBJ2-7, with 7 positions matching TRBD2. The length of the CDR3 is 16 residues. CDR1 is SGHVS, CDR2 FQNEAQ, per germline. V lost 5 bases, J lost 3 bases, and 13 bases stayed unmatched. CDR3 in amino acids: CASSTQPAGSIYEQYF. The CDR3 DNA sequence: TGTGCCAGCAGCACACAGCCAGCGGGGTCCATCTACGAGCAGTACTTC.

This chain connects TRBV11-3 to TRBJ2-1; 9 nucleotides match TRBD2. Germline V gene data show CDR1 as SGHNT and CDR2 as YENEEA. The CDR3 is made up of 14 amino acids. Unmatched junction bases numbered 9, after V lost 6 bases and J lost 9 bases. This chain's CDR3 is CASSAGTSYGEQFF. The CDR3 nucleotides read TGTGCCAGCAGTGCCGGGACTAGCTACGGTGAGCAGTTCTTC.

V usage is TRBV19 and J usage is TRBJ2-5; no clear D. Gene TRBJ2-7 matches the end of the DNA better, so the J call may be wrong. The V gene's germline CDR1 is LNHDA and CDR2 SQIVND (reference sequence). The CDR3 runs to 14 residues. Here the CDR3 DNA reads TGTGCCAGTAGTATAACGCTACTGAAATACGAGCAGTACTTC. This encodes CASSITLLKYEQYF.

The J gene is TRBJ2-3, the V gene TRBV19; 9 bases line up with TRBD2. V shed 6 bases and J 2 bases; nucleotides not matched to a gene: 6. The CDR3 is made up of 15 amino acids. Per germline, CDR1 LNHDA and CDR2 SQIVND (reference sequence). CDR3 bases: TGTGCCAGTAGCCTACTAGCGGGTGACACAGATACGCAGTATTTT. This translates into CASSLLAGDTDTQYF.

The rearrangement links TRBV7-9 to TRBJ2-5, with D maybe TRBD1 (6 bases). CDR3 length equals 18 residues. Trimming pared 8 bases from V and 2 bases from J, leaving 27 bases between. Germline V gene lookup returns CDR1 SEHNR and CDR2 FQNEAQ (reference sequence). CDR3: CASPKDGGTGPRQETQYF. The CDR3 coding sequence is TGTGCCAGCCCGAAGGATGGTGGTACAGGGCCTCGGCAAGAGACCCAGTACTTC.

The V call is TRBV5-4, the J call TRBJ2-7, with 9 bases matching TRBD2. The CDR3 has 15 amino acids. Germline V CDR1 and CDR2: SGHNT, YYREEE (reference sequence). The ends lost 6 bases at V and 0 bases at J; junction bases unmatched: 7. DNA for the CDR3: TGTGCCAGCATCCTGGGAGCGGGAGGCTCCTACGAGCAGTACTTC. It translates to CASILGAGGSYEQYF.

CDR3 DNA sequence: TGCGCCAGCAGCTCCCGGGACAGGGGGAACGAGCAGTACTTC. Translating it yields CASSSRDRGNEQYF. The chain carries TRBV5-1 and TRBJ2-7; 11 bases are a match to TRBD1. From germline, CDR1 is SGHRS and CDR2 YFSETQ. The CDR3 runs to 14 residues. V shed 3 bases, J shed 5 bases, and the junction held 4 bases outside the gene matches.

This chain connects TRBV11-2 to TRBJ2-7; 9 positions match TRBD1. The germline V gene encodes CDR1 SGHAT and CDR2 FQNNGV. The CDR3 has 15 amino acids. After removal of 2 bases from V and 0 bases from J, the junction contained 2 bases not matched to a gene. CDR3 sequence reads: CASSLPGQGSYEQYF. The CDR3 DNA follows: TGTGCCAGCAGCTTACCGGGACAGGGCTCCTACGAGCAGTACTTC.

The chain links TRBV4-1 to TRBJ2-1, with D perhaps matching TRBD2 (6 bases). The germline CDR1 and CDR2 sequences are MGHRA and YSYEKL. Trimming shortened V by 1 base and J by 12 bases, and 13 bases separated the two germline ends. This CDR3 has 13 amino acids. Here the CDR3 DNA reads TGCGCCAGCAGCCAAGCCAGGCCCGGGGGGCAGTTCTTC. It is translated as CASSQARPGGQFF.

The V and J genes are TRBV7-2 and TRBJ2-7; no clear D. The V gene's germline CDR1 is SGHTA and CDR2 FQGNSA. The CDR3 sequence is 13 residues long. The ends were cut back, 5 bases at V and 5 bases at J, with 13 bases in the middle. As DNA, the CDR3 is TGTGCCAGCAGCCCGACCAGGATCCACGAGCAGTACTTC. Amino acid sequence: CASSPTRIHEQYF.

CDR3 sequence reads: CASTPGQEFSPLHF. The DNA for the CDR3 is TGTGCCAGCACCCCGGGACAGGAATTTTCACCCCTCCACTTT. The chain has TRBV5-5 and TRBJ1-6, with 8 positions matching TRBD1. V was clipped by 6 bases and J by 9 bases; unmatched bases: 8. From germline, CDR1 is SGHKS and CDR2 YYEKEE (reference sequence). The CDR3 runs to 14 residues.

The chain links TRBV6-6 to TRBJ1-1; no reliable D call. The CDR3 is 13 amino acids. With 5 bases removed from V and 1 base from J, the gap between germline ends came to 8 bases. CDR1 and CDR2 (germline): MNHNY, SVGAGI (reference sequence). CDR3 DNA: TGTGCCAGCAGTCAAACAGCGAACACTGAAGCTTTCTTT. Amino acid sequence: CASSQTANTEAFF.

The chain joins TRBV2 to TRBJ1-1; 8 bases line up with TRBD1. This CDR3 is built from 16 residues. CDR1 is SNHLY, CDR2 FYNNEI, per germline. The J segment lost 0 bases and the V segment lost 3 bases, leaving 6 bases of the junction unmatched. The CDR3 DNA reads as TGTGCCAGCAGTGAGGGCGGGGACAGGTTGAACACTGAAGCTTTCTTT. Its translation: CASSEGGDRLNTEAFF.

The V and J genes are TRBV5-6 and TRBJ1-2; tentatively, D is TRBD1 (6 bases). CDR3 size: 13 residues. The germline CDR1 and CDR2 sequences are SGHDT and YYEEEE. V was clipped by 4 bases and J by 3 bases, with 10 bases between them. CDR3: CASSLDRYYGYTF. CDR3 DNA: TGTGCCAGCAGCCTAGACAGGTACTATGGCTACACCTTC.

V usage is TRBV7-9 and J usage is TRBJ1-5; the D gene is possibly TRBD1 (5 bases). The germline V gene encodes CDR1 SEHNR and CDR2 FQNEAQ (reference sequence). The germline V and J ends were trimmed by 1 base and 1 base, with 14 bases remaining between them. CDR3 length: 17 amino acids. CDR3 in DNA: TGTGCCAGCAGCTTAGATGGGCGGGGGAAAAGCAATCAGCCCCAGCATTTT. The encoded protein is CASSLDGRGKSNQPQHF.

The chain combines TRBV15 with TRBJ1-1; no definite D call. The germline gives CDR1 LNHNV, CDR2 YYDKDF (reference sequence). This CDR3 comprises 13 residues. Trimming removed 0 bases from V and 5 bases from J, with 7 bases in between. DNA for the CDR3: TGTGCCACCAGCAGAGATTTTCCAACTGAAGCTTTCTTT. Translated, it gives CATSRDFPTEAFF.

CDR3 amino acids: CASSIGAERINQPQHF. CDR3 sequence (DNA): TGTGCCAGTAGTATAGGCGCGGAGAGGATAAATCAGCCCCAGCATTTT. The V call is TRBV19, the J call TRBJ1-5; D ambiguous. Germline V gene lookup returns CDR1 LNHDA and CDR2 SQIVND (reference sequence). The CDR3 has 16 amino acids. V shed 1 base and J shed 4 bases, with 14 bases lying between them.

The V and J genes are TRBV7-7 and TRBJ2-2, with D maybe TRBD1 (5 bases). CDR1 and CDR2 (germline): SSHAT, FNYEAQ (reference sequence). The CDR3 has 15 amino acids. V was pared by 5 bases and J by 1 base, with 11 bases between. CDR3 DNA: TGTGCCAGCAGCCCGACAGAGATGAACACCGGGGAGCTGTTTTTT. The encoded protein is CASSPTEMNTGELFF.

The chain recombines TRBV6-1 with TRBJ1-1; no clear D. CDR3 length: 13 amino acids. Germline assignment: CDR1 MNHNS and CDR2 SASEGT. V was cut by 1 base and J by 6 bases, with 9 bases left in between. The DNA of the CDR3 is TGTGCCAGCAGTGAAGTTCGAGACTCTGAAGCTTTCTTT. As protein: CASSEVRDSEAFF.

V gene TRBV7-9 combines with J gene TRBJ1-2; D ambiguous. The CDR3 is 12 amino acids. The germline CDR1 and CDR2 sequences are SEHNR and FQNEAQ (reference sequence). V gave up 1 base and J gave up 10 bases, with 10 bases separating them. This CDR3 reads CASSLVGTDYTF. DNA for the CDR3: TGTGCCAGCAGCTTAGTCGGTACCGACTACACCTTC.

This rearrangement joins TRBV7-3 to TRBJ1-1; 7 bases align to TRBD1. V was clipped by 4 bases and J by 8 bases; unmatched bases: 7. Germline V lookup: CDR1 SGHTA, CDR2 FQGTGA. This CDR3 is built from 13 residues. CDR3 loop: CASSSQGVGEAFF. The CDR3 DNA reads as TGTGCCAGCAGCTCCCAGGGGGTCGGGGAAGCTTTCTTT.

This clone was seen once. The chain combines TRBV7-3 with TRBJ2-2; tentatively, D is TRBD1 (5 bases). The germline V gene has CDR1 SGHTA and CDR2 FQGTGA. V lost 1 base and J lost 3, with 12 bases in between. The CDR3 runs 16 residues. For the CDR3, the DNA is TGTGCCAGCAGCTTAAGAGCAGGGAAGGACACCGGGGAGCTGTTTTTT. This sequence encodes CASSLRAGKDTGELFF.

The V gene is TRBV27, the J gene TRBJ1-1; a weak D match, TRBD1 (5 bases). The CDR3 sequence is 14 residues long. The ends were cut back, 6 bases at V and 2 bases at J, with 13 bases in the middle. Looked up from germline, CDR1 is MNHEY and CDR2 is SMNVEV (reference sequence). CDR3 sequence: CASSLTGSNTEAFF. CDR3 nucleotides: TGTGCCAGCAGCCTCACAGGAAGTAACACTGAAGCTTTCTTT.

This chain connects TRBV16 to TRBJ1-2, with D possibly being TRBD1 (6 bases). The CDR3 length is 15 residues. Germline V gene sequence: CDR1 KGHSY, CDR2 FQNENV. Trimming cost V 4 bases and J 5 bases, with 17 bases left between them. CDR3 region: CASSPRGGPTYGYTF. CDR3 coding DNA: TGTGCCAGCAGCCCCCGGGGGGGGCCAACGTATGGCTACACCTTC.